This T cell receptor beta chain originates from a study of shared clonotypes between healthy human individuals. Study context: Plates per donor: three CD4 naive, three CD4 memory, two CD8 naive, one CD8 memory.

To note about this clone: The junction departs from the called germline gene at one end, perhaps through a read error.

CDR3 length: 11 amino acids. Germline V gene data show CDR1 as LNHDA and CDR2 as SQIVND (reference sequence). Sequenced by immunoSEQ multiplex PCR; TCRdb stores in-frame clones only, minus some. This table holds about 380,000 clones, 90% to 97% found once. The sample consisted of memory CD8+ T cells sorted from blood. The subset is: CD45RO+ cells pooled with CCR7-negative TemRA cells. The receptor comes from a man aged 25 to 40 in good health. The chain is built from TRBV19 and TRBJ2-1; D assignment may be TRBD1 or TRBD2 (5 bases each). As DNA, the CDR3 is TGTGCCAGTAGTACCTATAGGGACCCGGTCTTC. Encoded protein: CASSTYRDPVF.